A selection of T cell receptor beta chains follows, all from one sample in a study of blood T cell repertoires in COVID-19. TCRdb's copy holds only in-frame clones and misses some; the assay was immunoSEQ multiplex PCR. Here the sample spans some 270,000 clones, 70% to 90% being singletons. Specimen: PBMCs or T cells enriched from blood (not recorded which). All receptors derive from a woman between 50 and 59 years old who had been exposed to COVID-19. The CDR3 runs from the conserved cysteine through the conserved F or W. The D gene is left open where the match is weak. A clone size is listed for some rows: how often the clone was seen (once, few, many), or a class if it is expanded.

v_gene: TRBV2; j_gene: TRBJ2-7; d_gene: TRBD2; abundance: NA; CDR3aa: CATSGGRTTYEQYF; CDR3nt: TGTGCCACCAGCGGGGGGCGAACTACCTACGAGCAGTACTTC
v_gene: TRBV5-5; j_gene: TRBJ2-7; d_gene: NA; abundance: NA; CDR3aa: CASSLAVGSYEQYF; CDR3nt: TGTGCCAGCAGCTTGGCCGTGGGGAGTTACGAGCAGTACTTC
v_gene: TRBV7-2; j_gene: TRBJ2-3; d_gene: TRBD2; abundance: once; CDR3aa: CASSLGLAGITDTQYF; CDR3nt: TGTGCCAGCAGCTTGGGACTAGCGGGGATCACAGATACGCAGTATTTT
v_gene: TRBV15; j_gene: TRBJ1-1; d_gene: NA; abundance: NA; CDR3aa: CDGQKSNTEAFF; CDR3nt: TGTGATGGACAAAAATCGAACACTGAAGCTTTCTTT
v_gene: TRBV28; j_gene: TRBJ1-5; d_gene: NA; abundance: NA; CDR3aa: CASSPLGLDSNQPQHF; CDR3nt: TGTGCCAGCAGTCCCCTAGGACTTGATAGCAATCAGCCCCAGCATTTT
v_gene: TRBV7-2; j_gene: TRBJ2-7; d_gene: TRBD1; abundance: NA; CDR3aa: CASSLGGQGPSYEQYF; CDR3nt: TGTGCCAGCAGCTTAGGAGGACAGGGGCCCTCCTACGAGCAGTACTTC
v_gene: TRBV7-8; j_gene: TRBJ2-3; d_gene: TRBD2; abundance: NA; CDR3aa: CASSLLPGGSTDTQYF; CDR3nt: TGTGCCAGCAGTCTCCTTCCGGGGGGGAGCACAGATACGCAGTATTTT
v_gene: TRBV11-2; j_gene: TRBJ1-1; d_gene: TRBD1; abundance: NA; CDR3aa: CASSPRTGLANTEAFF; CDR3nt: TGTGCCAGCAGCCCCCGGACAGGTTTAGCGAACACTGAAGCTTTCTTT
v_gene: TRBV18; j_gene: TRBJ1-4; d_gene: NA; abundance: once; CDR3aa: CASSFLGEKLFF; CDR3nt: TGTGCCAGCTCTTTTCTCGGTGAAAAACTGTTTTTT
v_gene: TRBV7-2; j_gene: TRBJ1-6; d_gene: TRBD1; abundance: NA; CDR3aa: CASSLALLMQGQGNSPLHF; CDR3nt: TGTGCCAGCAGCTTAGCGTTATTAATGCAGGGACAGGGGAATTCACCCCTCCACTTT
v_gene: TRBV7-2; j_gene: TRBJ2-7; d_gene: NA; abundance: once; CDR3aa: CASSNPGGTLNSYEQYF; CDR3nt: TGTGCCAGCAGCAACCCAGGGGGGACACTGAACTCCTACGAGCAGTACTTC
v_gene: TRBV6-5; j_gene: TRBJ2-7; d_gene: TRBD1; abundance: NA; CDR3aa: CASGGTGATYEQYF; CDR3nt: TGTGCCAGCGGAGGGACAGGGGCGACCTACGAGCAGTACTTC
v_gene: TRBV21-1; j_gene: TRBJ1-5; d_gene: NA; abundance: NA; CDR3aa: CASSNLRGSNQPQHF; CDR3nt: TGTGCCAGCAGCAACCTTAGAGGTAGCAATCAGCCCCAGCATTTT
v_gene: TRBV27; j_gene: TRBJ2-1; d_gene: TRBD2; abundance: NA; CDR3aa: CASKTSGGTSYNEQFF; CDR3nt: TGTGCCAGCAAGACTAGCGGGGGGACCTCCTACAATGAGCAGTTCTTC
v_gene: TRBV7-2; j_gene: TRBJ1-6; d_gene: NA; abundance: NA; CDR3aa: CASSLVIGDNSPLHF; CDR3nt: TGTGCCAGCAGCTTAGTAATAGGAGATAATTCACCCCTCCACTTT
v_gene: TRBV19; j_gene: TRBJ1-5; d_gene: TRBD1; abundance: few; CDR3aa: CASSIGQGRSQPQHF; CDR3nt: TGTGCCAGTAGTATAGGACAGGGAAGGAGTCAGCCCCAGCATTTT
v_gene: TRBV7-2; j_gene: TRBJ2-4; d_gene: NA; abundance: NA; CDR3aa: CASAGAGRGNIQYF; CDR3nt: TGTGCCTCCGCGGGGGCAGGGAGGGGAAACATTCAGTACTTC
v_gene: TRBV27; j_gene: TRBJ1-1; d_gene: NA; abundance: once; CDR3aa: CASSSDGRTEAFF; CDR3nt: TGTGCCAGCAGTTCCGACGGGAGGACTGAAGCTTTCTTT
v_gene: TRBV3-1/TRBV3-2; j_gene: TRBJ1-1; d_gene: NA; abundance: NA; CDR3aa: CASSPPRVGEAFF; CDR3nt: TGTGCCAGCAGCCCCCCTCGGGTAGGAGAAGCTTTCTTT
v_gene: TRBV6-5; j_gene: TRBJ1-2; d_gene: NA; abundance: NA; CDR3aa: CASSLYGYTF; CDR3nt: TGTGCCAGCAGTCTTTATGGCTACACCTTC
v_gene: TRBV19; j_gene: TRBJ1-1; d_gene: TRBD1; abundance: many; CDR3aa: CASSIGTGSSFEAFF; CDR3nt: TGTGCCAGTAGTATAGGGACAGGGTCCTCGTTTGAAGCTTTCTTT
v_gene: TRBV5-4; j_gene: TRBJ2-3; d_gene: TRBD2; abundance: NA; CDR3aa: CASSLASSGALTQYF; CDR3nt: TGTGCCAGCAGCTTGGCGTCTAGCGGGGCCCTGACGCAGTATTTT
v_gene: TRBV12-5; j_gene: TRBJ1-5; d_gene: NA; abundance: NA; CDR3aa: CASGLALNQPQHF; CDR3nt: TGTGCTAGTGGTTTGGCCCTAAATCAGCCCCAGCATTTT
v_gene: TRBV29-1; j_gene: TRBJ2-6; d_gene: TRBD2; abundance: NA; CDR3aa: CSVPGGGPGANVLTF; CDR3nt: TGCAGCGTCCCCGGGGGGGGGCCTGGGGCCAACGTCCTGACTTTC